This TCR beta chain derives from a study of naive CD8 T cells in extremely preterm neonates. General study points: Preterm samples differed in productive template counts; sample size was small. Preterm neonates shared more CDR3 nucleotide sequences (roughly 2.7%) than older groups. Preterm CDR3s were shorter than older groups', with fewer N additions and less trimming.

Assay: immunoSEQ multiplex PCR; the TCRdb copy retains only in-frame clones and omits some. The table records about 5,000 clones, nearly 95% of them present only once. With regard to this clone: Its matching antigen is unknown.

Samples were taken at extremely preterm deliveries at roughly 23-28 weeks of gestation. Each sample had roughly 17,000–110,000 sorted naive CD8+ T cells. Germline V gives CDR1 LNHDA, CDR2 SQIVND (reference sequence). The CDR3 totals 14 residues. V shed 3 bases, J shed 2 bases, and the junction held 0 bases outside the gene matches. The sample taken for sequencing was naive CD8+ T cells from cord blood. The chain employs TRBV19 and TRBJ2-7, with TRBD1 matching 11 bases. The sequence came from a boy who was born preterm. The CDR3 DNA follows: TGTGCCAGTAGTATGGGACAGGGGGCCTACGAGCAGTACTTC. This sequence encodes CASSMGQGAYEQYF.